This record covers a single T cell receptor beta chain. The V gene's germline CDR1 is SGHAT and CDR2 FQNNGV. The trim removed 5 bases at V and 2 bases at J, leaving 6 bases unmatched. The CDR3 runs to 16 residues. The data were taken from a study of control samples from healthy donors and cancer patients. Using immunoSEQ multiplex PCR, the repertoire was profiled, and TCRdb retains in-frame clones only, with some absent. Among over 150,000 clones, roughly 94% were seen once, and the ten largest hold approximately 5.7%. The sequencing input was blood. The chain couples TRBV11-2 to TRBJ2-3; 11 bases fit TRBD2. The receptor was derived from a man in his forties in good health. CDR3 bases: TGTGCCAGCAGCCACCGACTAGCGGGGTACACAGATACGCAGTATTTT. Its translation: CASSHRLAGYTDTQYF.